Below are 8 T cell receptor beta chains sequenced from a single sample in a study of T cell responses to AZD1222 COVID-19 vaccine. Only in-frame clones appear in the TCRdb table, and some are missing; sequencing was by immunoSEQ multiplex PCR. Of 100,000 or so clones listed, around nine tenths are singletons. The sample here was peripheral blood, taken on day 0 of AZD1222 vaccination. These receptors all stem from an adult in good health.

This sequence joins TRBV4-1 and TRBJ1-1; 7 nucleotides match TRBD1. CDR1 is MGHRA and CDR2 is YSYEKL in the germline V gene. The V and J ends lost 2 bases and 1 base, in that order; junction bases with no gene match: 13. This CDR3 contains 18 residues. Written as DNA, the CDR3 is TGCGCCAGCAGCCAACGGGGGGATGAGACAGGGCAGAACACTGAAGCTTTCTTT. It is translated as CASSQRGDETGQNTEAFF.

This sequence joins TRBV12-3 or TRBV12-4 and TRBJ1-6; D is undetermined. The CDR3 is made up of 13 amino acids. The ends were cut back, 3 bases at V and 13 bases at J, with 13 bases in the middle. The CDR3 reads CASSFQRVSPLHF. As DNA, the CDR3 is TGTGCCAGCAGTTTTCAGCGGGTGTCGCCCCTCCACTTT.

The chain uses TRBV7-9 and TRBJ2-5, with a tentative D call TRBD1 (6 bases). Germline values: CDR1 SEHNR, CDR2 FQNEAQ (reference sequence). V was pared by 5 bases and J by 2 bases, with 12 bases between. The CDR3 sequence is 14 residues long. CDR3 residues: CASSPGQTQETQYF. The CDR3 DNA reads TGTGCCAGCAGCCCCGGACAGACTCAAGAGACCCAGTACTTC.

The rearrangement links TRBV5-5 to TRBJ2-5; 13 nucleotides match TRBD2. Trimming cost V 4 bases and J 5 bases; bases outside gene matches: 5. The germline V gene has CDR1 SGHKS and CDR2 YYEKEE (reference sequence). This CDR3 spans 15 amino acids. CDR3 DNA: TGTGCCAGCAGCATAGGACTAGCGGGGGTGGAGACCCAGTACTTC. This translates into CASSIGLAGVETQYF.

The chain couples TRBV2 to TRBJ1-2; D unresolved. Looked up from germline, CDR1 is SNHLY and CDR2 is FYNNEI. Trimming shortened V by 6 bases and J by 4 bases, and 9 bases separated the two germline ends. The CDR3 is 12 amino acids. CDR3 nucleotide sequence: TGTGCCAGCAGAGCTGACGGCTATGGCTACACCTTC. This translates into CASRADGYGYTF.

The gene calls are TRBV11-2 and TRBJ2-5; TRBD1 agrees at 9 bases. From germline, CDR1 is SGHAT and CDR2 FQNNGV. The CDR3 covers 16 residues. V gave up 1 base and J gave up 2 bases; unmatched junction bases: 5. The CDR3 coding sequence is TGTGCCAGCAGCTTAGGCCAGACAGGGGGTCAAGAGACCCAGTACTTC. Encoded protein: CASSLGQTGGQETQYF.

The chain's CDR3 is CASSSGRAGNSPLHF. In DNA, the CDR3 is TGTGCCAGCAGCTCGGGACGGGCTGGTAATTCACCCCTCCACTTT. This chain joins TRBV11-2 and TRBJ1-6, with D possibly matching TRBD1 (5 bases). This CDR3 contains 15 residues. V shed 4 bases and J shed 6 bases, with 13 bases lying between them. Germline assignment: CDR1 SGHAT and CDR2 FQNNGV.

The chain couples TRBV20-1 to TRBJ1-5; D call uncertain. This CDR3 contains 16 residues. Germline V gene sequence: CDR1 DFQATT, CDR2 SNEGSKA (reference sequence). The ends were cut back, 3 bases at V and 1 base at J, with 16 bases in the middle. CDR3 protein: CSASVDRRWSNQPQHF. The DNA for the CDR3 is TGCAGTGCTAGTGTGGACCGCCGATGGAGCAATCAGCCCCAGCATTTT.